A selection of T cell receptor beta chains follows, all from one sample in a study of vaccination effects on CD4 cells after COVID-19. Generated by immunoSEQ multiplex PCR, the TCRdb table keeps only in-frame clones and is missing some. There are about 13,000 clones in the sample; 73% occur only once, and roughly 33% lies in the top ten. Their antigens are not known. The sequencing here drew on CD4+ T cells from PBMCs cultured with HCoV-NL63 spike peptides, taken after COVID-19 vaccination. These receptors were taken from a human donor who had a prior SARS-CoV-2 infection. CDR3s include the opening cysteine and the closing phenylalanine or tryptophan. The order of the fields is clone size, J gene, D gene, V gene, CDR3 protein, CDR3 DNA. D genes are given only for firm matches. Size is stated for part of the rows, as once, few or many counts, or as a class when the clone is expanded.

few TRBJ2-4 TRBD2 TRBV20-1 CSAGLAHIQYF TGCAGTGCTGGACTAGCGCACATTCAGTACTTC
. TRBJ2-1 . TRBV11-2 CASSLARDNGQFF TGTGCCAGCAGCTTAGCACGCGACAACGGGCAGTTCTTC
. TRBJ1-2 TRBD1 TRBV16 CASSQYGDRSNYGYTF TGTGCCAGCAGCCAATATGGGGACAGATCTAACTATGGCTACACCTTC
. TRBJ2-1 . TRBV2 CASREMGSQNNEQFF TGTGCCAGCAGGGAAATGGGTTCACAAAACAATGAGCAGTTCTTC
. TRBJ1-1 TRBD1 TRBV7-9 CASSLVGPGGTEAFF TGTGCCAGCAGCTTAGTGGGGCCAGGGGGCACTGAAGCTTTCTTT
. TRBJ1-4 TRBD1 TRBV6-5 CASSYAGTEGEKLFF TGTGCCAGCAGTTACGCCGGGACAGAAGGGGAAAAACTGTTTTTT
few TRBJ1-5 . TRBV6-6 CASSYSIWNSNQPQHF TGTGCCAGCAGTTACTCGATCTGGAATAGCAATCAGCCCCAGCATTTT
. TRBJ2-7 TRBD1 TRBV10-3 CAISVDRGAHEQYF TGTGCCATCAGTGTTGACAGGGGGGCCCACGAGCAGTACTTC
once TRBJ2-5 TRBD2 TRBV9 CASSISTGTSGGETQYF TGTGCCAGCAGCATCTCCACTGGGACTAGCGGGGGGGAGACCCAGTACTTC
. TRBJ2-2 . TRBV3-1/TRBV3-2 CASNNKGGRTGELFF TGTGCCAGCAACAACAAGGGGGGTCGGACCGGGGAGCTGTTTTTT
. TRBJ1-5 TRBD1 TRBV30 CAWSVFGRGLSQPQHF TGTGCCTGGAGTGTTTTCGGCAGGGGGCTCAGTCAGCCCCAGCATTTT
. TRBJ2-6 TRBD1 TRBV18 CASSPALQGTIKFSSGANVLTF TGTGCCAGCTCACCAGCTCTACAGGGGACGATCAAATTTAGCTCTGGGGCCAACGTCCTGACTTTC
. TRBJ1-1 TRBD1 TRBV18 CASSPPRTTGGAKDTEAFF TGTGCCAGCTCACCACCTCGGACGACAGGGGGCGCGAAGGACACTGAAGCTTTCTTT
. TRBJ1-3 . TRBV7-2 CASSLGVSGNTIYF TGTGCCAGCAGCTTGGGGGTCTCTGGAAACACCATATATTTT
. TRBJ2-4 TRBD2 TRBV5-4 CASSSTGTSKNIQYF TGTGCCAGCAGCTCGACCGGGACTAGCAAAAACATTCAGTACTTC
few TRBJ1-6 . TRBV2 CASKGSGVGSPLHF TGTGCCAGCAAAGGGAGTGGGGTTGGTTCACCCCTCCACTTT
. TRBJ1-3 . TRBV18 CASSQGTTGSGNTIYF TGTGCCAGCTCACAAGGGACGACGGGGTCTGGAAACACCATATATTTT
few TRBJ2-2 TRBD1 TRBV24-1 CATSDGDRVGTGELFF TGTGCCACCAGTGATGGGGACAGGGTGGGCACCGGGGAGCTGTTTTTT
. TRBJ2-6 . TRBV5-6 CASSLGVSGANVLTF TGTGCCAGCAGCTTGGGAGTCTCTGGGGCCAACGTCCTGACTTTC
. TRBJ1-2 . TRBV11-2 CASSLDLGYGYTF TGTGCCAGCAGCTTAGATTTAGGCTATGGCTACACCTTC
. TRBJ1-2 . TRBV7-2 CASSIQAYGYTF TGTGCCAGCAGCATACAGGCATATGGCTACACCTTC
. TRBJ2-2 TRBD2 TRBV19 CASTLGVAGVGELFF TGTGCCAGTACTTTGGGGGTAGCGGGAGTCGGGGAGCTGTTTTTT
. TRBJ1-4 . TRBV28 CASSLGSSGVGEKLFF TGTGCCAGCAGTTTAGGTTCGTCAGGGGTGGGAGAAAAACTGTTTTTT
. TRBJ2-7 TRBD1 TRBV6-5 CASSYRPTGATYEQYF TGTGCCAGCAGTTACCGACCGACAGGGGCGACCTACGAGCAGTACTTC
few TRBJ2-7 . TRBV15 CATSRDSNGYEQYF TGTGCCACCAGCAGAGATTCAAACGGATACGAGCAGTACTTC
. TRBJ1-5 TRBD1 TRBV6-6 CASSPQVRDRDSNQPQHF TGTGCCAGCAGTCCCCAGGTCCGGGACAGGGATAGCAATCAGCCCCAGCATTTT
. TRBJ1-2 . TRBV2 CASSEQSNYGYTF TGTGCCAGCAGTGAACAGTCTAACTATGGCTACACCTTC
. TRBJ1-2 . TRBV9 CASSGGEANYGYTF TGTGCCAGCAGCGGGGGAGAGGCAAACTATGGCTACACCTTC
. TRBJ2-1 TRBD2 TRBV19 CASSSTPGLWVNEQFF TGTGCCAGTAGTAGTACCCCGGGACTATGGGTTAATGAGCAGTTCTTC
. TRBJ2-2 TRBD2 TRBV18 CASSPLAGGPWNTGELFF TGTGCCAGCTCACCTCTAGCGGGAGGGCCTTGGAACACCGGGGAGCTGTTTTTT
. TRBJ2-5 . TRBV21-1 CASSNPHRGGETQYF TGTGCCAGCAGCAACCCACACAGGGGGGGGGAGACCCAGTACTTC
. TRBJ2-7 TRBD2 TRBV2 CASIGGLDYEQYF TGTGCCAGCATCGGAGGACTAGACTACGAGCAGTACTTC
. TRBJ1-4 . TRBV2 CASIGFEEKLFF TGTGCCAGCATAGGGTTTGAGGAAAAACTGTTTTTT
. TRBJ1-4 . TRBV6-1 CASSEPGEGEKLFF TGTGCCAGCAGTGAGCCGGGGGAAGGAGAAAAACTGTTTTTT
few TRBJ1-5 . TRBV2 CASRRDSNQPQHF TGTGCCAGCAGGCGGGATAGCAATCAGCCCCAGCATTTT
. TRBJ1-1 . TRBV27 CASRRDWGTEAFF TGTGCCAGCAGACGAGACTGGGGCACTGAAGCTTTCTTT
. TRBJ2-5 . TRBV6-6 CASSSGAETQYF TGTGCCAGCAGTTCAGGGGCGGAGACCCAGTACTTC
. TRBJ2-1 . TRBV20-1 CSAGSSDEQFF TGCAGTGCCGGTAGCTCGGATGAGCAGTTCTTC
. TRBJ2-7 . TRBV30 CACDWLSYEQYF TGTGCCTGTGATTGGCTTTCCTACGAGCAGTACTTC
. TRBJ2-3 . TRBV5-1 CASSLVPSDTQYF TGCGCCAGCAGCTTGGTGCCATCCGATACGCAGTATTTT
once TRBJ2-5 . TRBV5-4 CASSPSGGLETQYF TGTGCCAGCAGCCCGTCTGGGGGGTTGGAGACCCAGTACTTC
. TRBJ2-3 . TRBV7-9 CASSLGLASTDTQYF TGTGCCAGCAGCTTAGGGCTAGCGTCCACAGATACGCAGTATTTT
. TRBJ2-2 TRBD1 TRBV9 CASSASDRVPPNAGELFF TGTGCCAGCAGCGCCTCGGACAGGGTTCCCCCGAACGCCGGGGAGCTGTTTTTT
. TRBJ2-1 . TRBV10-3 CAIRPDGSSYNEQFF TGTGCCATCAGGCCAGACGGGAGCTCCTACAATGAGCAGTTCTTC
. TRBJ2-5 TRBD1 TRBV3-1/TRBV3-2 CASSRGTVQETQYF TGTGCCAGCAGCCGAGGGACAGTCCAAGAGACCCAGTACTTC
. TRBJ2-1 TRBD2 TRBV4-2 CASSQEGTSGAYNEQFF TGTGCCAGCAGCCAAGAAGGGACTAGCGGAGCCTACAATGAGCAGTTCTTC
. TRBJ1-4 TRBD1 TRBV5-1 CASSFGDRGYEKLFF TGCGCCAGCAGCTTTGGGGACAGGGGGTATGAAAAACTGTTTTTT